This TCR beta chain derives from a study of blood T cell repertoires in COVID-19. Study summary: Whether acute or convalescent, the COVID-19 samples came from the United States, Italy and Spain.

V shed 7 bases and J 5 bases; nucleotides not matched to a gene: 5. In germline, CDR1 is SGHDT, CDR2 YYEEEE. This CDR3 is 12 amino acids long. Sequencing used immunoSEQ multiplex PCR; TCRdb keeps in-frame clones, though not all of them. The sample includes fewer than 400,000 clones, around 85% seen only once; the top ten take 1.5% to 2%. Living in 24 US areas, the participants were between roughly 18 and 90 years of age. Participant reports of clinical history set cohort assignment. Exposed enrollees had met someone with a PCR-confirmed or clinician-diagnosed COVID-19 case at some point within the 2 weeks before study entry.

This receptor was identified in a woman aged 25 to 39 who had been exposed to COVID-19. Sequencing input: PBMCs or T cells enriched from blood (not recorded which). This chain connects TRBV5-6 to TRBJ2-5; 7 bases match TRBD1. The CDR3, as DNA: TGTGCCAGCCGGGGACAGCAGGAGACCCAGTACTTC. Its protein is CASRGQQETQYF.